This T cell receptor (beta chain) was recorded in a study of blood T cell repertoires in COVID-19. As for the study in general: Nucleic acid was either cDNA or gDNA, and it came from T cells, B-cell-depleted T cells, or PBMCs.

In the authors' workflow: For nucleated cells, counts were estimated from reference gene primer amplification. Using immunoSEQ multiplex PCR, the repertoire was profiled, and TCRdb retains in-frame clones only, with some absent. The V and J calls and clone size are taken from that table; D and trimming were inferred from the DNA. The table has 300,000 to 450,000 clones, more than 75% seen once. The CDR3 length is 14 residues. V was pared by 4 bases and J by 2 bases, with 3 bases of the junction left unmatched. Germline V gives CDR1 LGHDT, CDR2 YNNKEL (reference sequence). Patients in Seattle were enrolled during active infection, then followed longitudinally. In regard to this clone: Other DNA sequences in the same sample also yield this CDR3.

Sequenced input: peripheral blood. The V gene is TRBV3-1 (or the pseudogene TRBV3-2), the J gene TRBJ1-2, with 8 bases that match TRBD1. The TCR sequence derives from an older woman with COVID-19, enrolled during active disease. CDR3 in amino acids: CASSPGQGNYGYTF. The CDR3 bases are TGTGCCAGCAGCCCCGGACAGGGCAACTATGGCTACACCTTC.